The 31 T cell receptor beta chains reported below all come from one sample, sequenced in a study of CXCR3-negative and CXCR3-positive naive CD8 T cells. Broader study findings: The study found more hydrophobic TRB CDR3s in CXCR3-positive naive cells than in CXCR3-negative naive cells.

Their cognate antigens are unknown. Libraries were UMI-labeled 5' RACE TRB cDNA. TCRdb processed the 5' RACE reads again and assigns one entry to each CDR3 protein, with no DNA. Its table lists approximately 59,000 distinct CDR3 sequences. Sequencing used naive CXCR3+ CD8+ T cells from blood. Subset defined: CD45RO-CCR7+CD27+CD95- naive CD8+ T cells expressing CXCR3 (TNR3+). The source is a human donor in good health. Some clones in this sample may be carry-over from other donors' samples.

The V and J genes are TRBV7-9 and TRBJ2-7. The CDR3 has 13 amino acids. CDR1 is SEHNR, CDR2 FQNEAQ, per germline (reference sequence). This CDR3 reads CASSPRTAYEQYF.

The chain links TRBV19 to TRBJ2-2; TCRdb's D call of TRBD1 is untestable without DNA. CDR3 size: 14 residues. Germline V gene data show CDR1 as LNHDA and CDR2 as SQIVND (reference sequence). The CDR3 is CASSMEDSRRELFF.

The chain combines TRBV20-1 with TRBJ1-2; TCRdb lists TRBD1, though no DNA is available to test this call. CDR3 size: 15 residues. Germline lookup yields CDR1 DFQATT and CDR2 SNEGSKA (reference sequence). The CDR3 reads CSAHEIQGAGYGYTF.

CDR3 residues: CASSPVNTGELFF. The chain carries TRBV7-9 and TRBJ2-2; without DNA, the TCRdb call of TRBD1 cannot be checked. The CDR3 is made up of 13 amino acids. CDR1 is SEHNR, CDR2 FQNEAQ, per germline (reference sequence).

The CDR3 is CASSSTEDLAYEQYF. The chain combines TRBV11-3 with TRBJ2-7; TCRdb proposes TRBD1, but this gene call is untestable without DNA. This CDR3 comprises 15 residues. Germline values: CDR1 SGHNT, CDR2 YENEEA.

The CDR3 region is CATSGPAQDRRPNQPQHF. The gene calls are TRBV15 and TRBJ1-5; TCRdb proposes TRBD1, but this gene call is untestable without DNA. The CDR3 totals 18 residues. Germline V gene lookup returns CDR1 LNHNV and CDR2 YYDKDF (reference sequence).

The V gene is TRBV7-2, the J gene TRBJ2-7; TCRdb indicates TRBD1, and absent DNA this call remains unverified. CDR3 length: 14 residues. Germline V gene sequence: CDR1 SGHTA, CDR2 FQGNSA. The chain's CDR3 is CASSPGQDQHEQYF.

The rearrangement links TRBV5-1 to TRBJ2-7; TCRdb's D call of TRBD1 is untestable without DNA. The CDR3 length is 14 residues. The germline gives CDR1 SGHRS, CDR2 YFSETQ. This CDR3 is CASSLEVTGNEQYF.

The J gene is TRBJ2-1, the V gene TRBV29-1; TCRdb proposes TRBD2, but this gene call is untestable without DNA. The CDR3 has 15 amino acids. From germline, CDR1 is SQVTM and CDR2 ANQGSEA. The CDR3: CSVPRGVSSYNEQFF.

The V gene is TRBV6-5, the J gene TRBJ2-7; TCRdb's assignment of TRBD1 cannot be checked, as there is no DNA. The germline gives CDR1 MNHEY, CDR2 SVGAGI. This CDR3 region has 13 residues. CDR3 in amino acids: CASSPGEDYEQYF.

CDR3: CASTGEGGLGTDTQYF. This chain links TRBV2 with TRBJ2-3; TCRdb's D call, TRBD1, is unchecked because there is no DNA. Per germline, CDR1 SNHLY and CDR2 FYNNEI. CDR3 length: 16 residues.

The chain links TRBV29-1 to TRBJ1-1; TCRdb selects TRBD1, and the lack of DNA leaves this call unchecked. The CDR3 covers 15 residues. Germline assignment: CDR1 SQVTM and CDR2 ANQGSEA. The CDR3 region is CSVVGTDTTTVEAFF.

J is TRBJ2-7 and V is TRBV14; with no DNA, the TCRdb D assignment of TRBD1 cannot be verified. The CDR3 length is 16 residues. The germline V gene has CDR1 SGHDN and CDR2 FVKESK. The CDR3 protein is CASSPPGREYTYEQYF.

The chain has TRBV6-2 or TRBV6-3 and TRBJ2-1; TCRdb calls TRBD1, which cannot be checked without DNA. This CDR3 region has 18 residues. Looked up from germline, CDR1 is MNHEY and CDR2 is SVGEGT. CDR3 region: CASSYWGGGLSSYNEQFF.

The chain links TRBV7-3 to TRBJ1-1; no DNA is available, so the TRBD1 call from TCRdb remains unchecked. From germline, CDR1 is SGHTA and CDR2 FQGTGA. CDR3 size: 17 residues. This CDR3 reads CASSYRLIGQGHAEAFF.

The chain recombines TRBV7-9 with TRBJ2-1; the D call from TCRdb, TRBD2, cannot be confirmed without DNA. Germline assignment: CDR1 SEHNR and CDR2 FQNEAQ (reference sequence). CDR3 length: 14 residues. The CDR3 sequence: CASAVLDVYNEQFF.

The chain is built from TRBV29-1 and TRBJ1-2; TCRdb returns TRBD1, unconfirmable since there is no DNA. Germline-derived CDR1 and CDR2 are SQVTM and ANQGSEA. The CDR3 totals 14 residues. The CDR3 sequence is CSVEGQGAFYGYTF.

The rearrangement uses TRBV7-2 and TRBJ2-7. Germline V lookup: CDR1 SGHTA, CDR2 FQGNSA. The CDR3 runs to 12 residues. The CDR3 here is CASSFSSYEQYF.

The rearrangement joins TRBV14 to TRBJ2-7. The length of the CDR3 is 13 residues. Germline V CDR1 and CDR2: SGHDN, FVKESK. CDR3 region: CASSQDSSYEQYF.

V and J are TRBV4-2 and TRBJ2-2; TCRdb designates TRBD1, a call that cannot be tested without DNA. The germline V gene has CDR1 LGHNA and CDR2 YNFKEQ. This CDR3 is built from 15 residues. This CDR3 reads CASSFVTGEAGELFF.

This chain links TRBV4-3 with TRBJ2-2; TCRdb lists TRBD1, though no DNA is available to test this call. This CDR3 region has 16 residues. Germline-derived CDR1 and CDR2 are LGHNA and YSLEER. The chain's CDR3 is CASSRAGGRDTGELFF.

The chain carries TRBV7-3 and TRBJ2-3; TCRdb's assignment of TRBD1 cannot be checked, as there is no DNA. Germline CDR1 and CDR2: SGHTA and FQGTGA. The CDR3 extends over 14 amino acids. The chain's CDR3 is CASSPPGVTDTQYF.

The chain has TRBV7-9 and TRBJ2-1; the D gene TCRdb calls, TRBD2, cannot be checked with no DNA. This CDR3 spans 14 amino acids. CDR1 is SEHNR, CDR2 FQNEAQ, per germline (reference sequence). CDR3 in amino acids: CASSLTSGGGEQFF.

The genes are TRBV19 and TRBJ2-1. The CDR3 sequence is 16 residues long. Germline-derived CDR1 and CDR2 are LNHDA and SQIVND (reference sequence). CDR3 residues: CASTYQPLSSYNEQFF.

The chain has TRBV29-1 and TRBJ1-2; TCRdb picks TRBD1, but there is no DNA to check that call. The CDR3 consists of 13 residues. Germline loops: CDR1 SQVTM, CDR2 ANQGSEA. CDR3 protein: CSAPDRAGHGYTF.

The chain is built from TRBV7-9 and TRBJ1-1. The CDR3 loop spans 13 amino acids. Germline-derived CDR1 and CDR2 are SEHNR and FQNEAQ (reference sequence). This chain's CDR3 is CASSFGTNTEAFF.

The chain's CDR3 is CASSHGQGEYNEQFF. This chain connects TRBV14 to TRBJ2-1; absent DNA, TCRdb's TRBD1 call cannot be checked. The CDR3 length is 15 residues. The germline CDR1 and CDR2 sequences are SGHDN and FVKESK.

This chain uses TRBV14 with TRBJ2-5; as DNA is missing, the TRBD2 call by TCRdb cannot be tested. Germline loops: CDR1 SGHDN, CDR2 FVKESK. This CDR3 region has 16 residues. CDR3 in amino acids: CASSNSGLPFRETQYF. Combining the CDR3 with reference TRBV14 and TRBJ2-5 gives the whole variable domain EAGVTQFPSHSVIEKGQTVTLRCDPISGHDNLYWYRRVMGKEIKFLLHFVKESKQDESGMPNNRFLAERTGGTYSTLKVQPAELEDSGVYFCASSNSGLPFRETQYFGPGTRLLVL.

This sequence joins TRBV5-1 and TRBJ1-5; TCRdb's D call of TRBD1 is untestable without DNA. Germline assignment: CDR1 SGHRS and CDR2 YFSETQ. CDR3 size: 16 residues. CDR3 region: CASRAGGAYSNQPQHF.

The chain links TRBV28 to TRBJ2-2; TCRdb gives TRBD1 as the D gene, but with no DNA this cannot be confirmed. CDR3 length: 16 residues. Germline V CDR1 and CDR2: MDHEN, SYDVKM. CDR3 protein: CASRKGTGRNTGELFF.

The rearrangement uses TRBV9 and TRBJ2-7. CDR1 is SGDLS and CDR2 is YYNGEE in the germline V gene. The CDR3 has 15 residues. CDR3 protein: CASSVGSGDAYEQYF.